The 2 T cell receptor beta chains given below trace back to one sample, sequenced in a study of CD8+CD57+ T cells in acquired aplastic anemia. The authors sequenced patients whose flow cytometry had shown CD8+CD57+ cell expansion. Both TCR beta VDJ combination and CDR3 sequence profiling were carried out. Genomic DNA was the template for this profiling. Using its own MiXCR run on the reads, TCRdb lists one record per CDR3 protein. The sample contains under 500,000 distinct CDR3 sequences, approximately 33% of which appear only once. Sequenced input: sorted CD4+, CD8+, or CD8+CD57+ T cells (not recorded which) from PBMCs. These receptors were taken from a human donor with aplastic anemia.

In its sample, this clonotype was seen once. A much larger clone lies one base from this, so it may be a read error. The chain couples TRBV19 to TRBJ1-2; 7 nucleotides line up with TRBD1. V shed 2 bases and J 4 bases; nucleotides not matched to a gene: 10. CDR1 LNHDA and CDR2 SQIVND come from the germline V gene (reference sequence). This CDR3 is built from 16 residues. The CDR3 region has the DNA TGTGCCAGTAGTATAAGGGGACAGCGGAACGTCTATGGCTACACCTTC. It is translated as CASSIRGQRNVYGYTF.

The gene calls are TRBV2 and TRBJ2-7, with 8 bases identical to TRBD2. Germline V gene sequence: CDR1 SNHLY, CDR2 FYNNEI. This CDR3 contains 13 residues. The V gene end was trimmed by 7 bases and the J gene end by 2 bases; junction bases not matched to a gene: 4. CDR3 nucleotides: TGTGCCAGCACAAACGGGGGGGCCTACGAGCAGTACTTC. Residues: CASTNGGAYEQYF.